The rows below give T cell receptor beta chains drawn from one sample of a study of blood T cell repertoires in COVID-19. TCRdb's copy holds only in-frame clones and misses some; the assay was immunoSEQ multiplex PCR. The repertoire includes over 300,000 clones, 87% of them detected once, and under 6% sits in the top ten. Sequencing was performed on PBMCs or T cells enriched from blood (not recorded which). The receptors here all came from a woman aged 25 to 39 who had recovered from COVID-19. The CDR3 runs from the conserved cysteine through the conserved F or W. A D gene is named only where the DNA matches it firmly. A row's size may be missing; if present it is once, few, many or a size class.

CDR3: CASTSDRDAGAFF
DNA: TGCGCCAGCACCTCGGACAGGGACGCAGGGGCTTTCTTT
J: TRBJ1-1
V: TRBV4-1
size: once
D: TRBD1

CDR3: CASTEGTRSPLHF
DNA: TGTGCCAGCACGGAGGGGACGAGGTCACCCCTCCACTTT
J: TRBJ1-6
V: TRBV12-3/TRBV12-4
size: few
D: .

CDR3: CASSPPGVRQYNEQFF
DNA: TGTGCCAGCAGCCCACCGGGGGTCCGCCAATACAATGAGCAGTTCTTC
J: TRBJ2-1
V: TRBV5-4
size: .
D: .

CDR3: CASSLGGGPRTGGYTF
DNA: TGCGCCAGCAGCTTGGGAGGGGGCCCGCGCACCGGTGGCTACACCTTC
J: TRBJ1-2
V: TRBV5-1
size: .
D: TRBD1

CDR3: CASSPRTGGLGGYTF
DNA: TGTGCCAGCAGCCCTCGGACAGGTGGATTGGGTGGCTACACCTTC
J: TRBJ1-2
V: TRBV7-9
size: .
D: TRBD1

CDR3: CAWTTGFGEKLFF
DNA: TGTGCCTGGACCACAGGGTTTGGTGAAAAACTGTTTTTT
J: TRBJ1-4
V: TRBV30
size: .
D: .

CDR3: CASSLRTGSNYGYTF
DNA: TGTGCCAGCAGCTTAAGGACAGGATCTAACTATGGCTACACCTTC
J: TRBJ1-2
V: TRBV5-5
size: once
D: TRBD1

CDR3: CASSYSSSTSYEQYF
DNA: TGTGCCAGCAGTTACTCAAGCTCCACCTCCTACGAGCAGTACTTC
J: TRBJ2-7
V: TRBV6-5
size: once
D: .

CDR3: CASSVATSDYHTDTQYF
DNA: TGTGCCAGCAGCGTAGCTACGTCAGACTACCATACAGATACGCAGTATTTT
J: TRBJ2-3
V: TRBV9
size: .
D: .

CDR3: CAISDQVNYGYTF
DNA: TGTGCCATCAGTGACCAGGTTAACTATGGCTACACCTTC
J: TRBJ1-2
V: TRBV10-3
size: .
D: .

CDR3: CASSQVAAPSGTQYF
DNA: TGCGCCAGCAGCCAAGTCGCTGCCCCCAGCGGTACGCAGTATTTT
J: TRBJ2-3
V: TRBV4-1
size: .
D: .

CDR3: CASSLAGGRDEQFF
DNA: TGCGCCAGCAGTCTAGCGGGGGGGCGGGATGAGCAGTTCTTC
J: TRBJ2-1
V: TRBV10-1
size: .
D: TRBD2

CDR3: CASMTDRVTNEKLFF
DNA: TGTGCCAGCATGACGGACAGGGTAACTAATGAAAAACTGTTTTTT
J: TRBJ1-4
V: TRBV6-5
size: .
D: TRBD1

CDR3: CASTTLGNRANTEAFF
DNA: TGTGCCAGCACTACCCTGGGGAACAGGGCGAACACTGAAGCTTTCTTT
J: TRBJ1-1
V: TRBV5-8
size: .
D: .

CDR3: CASSIVGRGAYGYTF
DNA: TGTGCCAGTAGTATAGTTGGCAGGGGGGCCTATGGCTACACCTTC
J: TRBJ1-2
V: TRBV19
size: .
D: TRBD1

CDR3: CASSPQPGQGLEKLFF
DNA: TGCGCCAGCAGCCCCCAACCGGGACAGGGATTAGAAAAACTGTTTTTT
J: TRBJ1-4
V: TRBV4-1
size: .
D: TRBD1

CDR3: CASSWQGNSAGELFF
DNA: TGCGCCAGCAGCTGGCAGGGAAATTCAGCCGGGGAGCTGTTTTTT
J: TRBJ2-2
V: TRBV5-1
size: once
D: .

CDR3: CATSDWTGGGTGELFF
DNA: TGTGCCACCAGTGATTGGACAGGGGGGGGCACCGGGGAGCTGTTTTTT
J: TRBJ2-2
V: TRBV24-1
size: .
D: TRBD1

CDR3: CSASGDSDRRGDEAFF
DNA: TGCAGTGCTAGTGGGGATTCGGACAGGCGGGGGGATGAAGCTTTCTTT
J: TRBJ1-1
V: TRBV20-1
size: .
D: TRBD1

CDR3: CASSIGTEINYGYTF
DNA: TGTGCCAGTAGTATTGGGACTGAGATCAACTATGGCTACACCTTC
J: TRBJ1-2
V: TRBV19
size: .
D: .

CDR3: CASSLDRRGHGETQYF
DNA: TGCGCCAGCAGCTTGGATCGCAGGGGGCATGGTGAGACCCAGTACTTC
J: TRBJ2-5
V: TRBV5-1
size: .
D: TRBD1

CDR3: CASSTSTNYGYTF
DNA: TGTGCCAGCTCAACGAGTACTAACTATGGCTACACCTTC
J: TRBJ1-2
V: TRBV18
size: .
D: .

CDR3: CAWSSGRIYNEQFF
DNA: TGTGCCTGGAGTTCAGGCAGGATTTACAATGAGCAGTTCTTC
J: TRBJ2-1
V: TRBV30
size: once
D: .

CDR3: CASSSRGTSNEQYF
DNA: TGCGCCAGCAGCTCACGCGGGACTAGTAACGAGCAGTACTTC
J: TRBJ2-7
V: TRBV5-1
size: .
D: TRBD2

CDR3: CASSATASFSGNTIYF
DNA: TGTGCCAGCAGCGCGACAGCGTCTTTCTCTGGAAACACCATATATTTT
J: TRBJ1-3
V: TRBV9
size: once
D: .

CDR3: CATSRGAGALNTEAFF
DNA: TGTGCCACCAGCAGAGGGGCAGGGGCCCTGAACACTGAAGCTTTCTTT
J: TRBJ1-1
V: TRBV15
size: .
D: .

CDR3: CASSQDFGANYGYTF
DNA: TGTGCCAGCAGCCAAGATTTTGGAGCTAACTATGGCTACACCTTC
J: TRBJ1-2
V: TRBV14
size: .
D: .

CDR3: CAWTSSIRGSEAFF
DNA: TGTGCCTGGACCTCATCCATCCGGGGGTCTGAAGCTTTCTTT
J: TRBJ1-1
V: TRBV30
size: .
D: .

CDR3: CASSWRHMNVGGAGELFF
DNA: TGCGCCAGCAGCTGGAGACATATGAACGTTGGGGGGGCCGGGGAGCTGTTTTTT
J: TRBJ2-2
V: TRBV5-1
size: .
D: TRBD2

CDR3: CASTRTGANEKLFF
DNA: TGTGCCAGCACCAGGACAGGAGCAAATGAAAAACTGTTTTTT
J: TRBJ1-4
V: TRBV2
size: .
D: TRBD1

CDR3: CSVDRNTEAFF
DNA: TGCAGCGTGGACAGAAACACTGAAGCTTTCTTT
J: TRBJ1-1
V: TRBV29-1
size: .
D: .

CDR3: CASGLAPRGASYEQYF
DNA: TGTGCCAGCGGCCTCGCTCCGCGGGGGGCCTCCTACGAGCAGTACTTC
J: TRBJ2-7
V: TRBV2
size: once
D: TRBD2

CDR3: CASSPKPGQGNEKLFF
DNA: TGCGCCAGCAGCCCAAAGCCGGGACAGGGAAATGAAAAACTGTTTTTT
J: TRBJ1-4
V: TRBV5-1
size: .
D: TRBD1

CDR3: CASSKSRDRGEFF
DNA: TGTGCCAGCAGCAAGTCCCGGGACAGGGGGGAGTTCTTC
J: TRBJ2-1
V: TRBV6-2/TRBV6-3
size: .
D: TRBD1

CDR3: CASSLEGSTDTQYF
DNA: TGTGCCAGCAGCTTAGAGGGGAGCACAGATACGCAGTATTTT
J: TRBJ2-3
V: TRBV7-9
size: .
D: .

CDR3: CASSQVGAGGTAFF
DNA: TGCGCCAGCAGCCAAGTTGGGGCAGGGGGCACGGCTTTCTTT
J: TRBJ1-1
V: TRBV4-1
size: .
D: TRBD1

CDR3: CASSTTMNTEAFF
DNA: TGTGCCAGCAGCACTACAATGAACACTGAAGCTTTCTTT
J: TRBJ1-1
V: TRBV11-3
size: .
D: .

CDR3: CASSWAPLPLAGSTDTQYF
DNA: TGTGCCAGTAGTTGGGCGCCCCTCCCCCTAGCGGGGAGCACAGATACGCAGTATTTT
J: TRBJ2-3
V: TRBV19
size: .
D: TRBD2

CDR3: CATSRDVADMGSPLHF
DNA: TGTGCCACCAGCAGAGATGTTGCGGATATGGGTTCACCCCTCCACTTT
J: TRBJ1-6
V: TRBV15
size: .
D: .

CDR3: CASGLRDGTNEKLFF
DNA: TGTGCTAGTGGTTTACGGGATGGGACTAATGAAAAACTGTTTTTT
J: TRBJ1-4
V: TRBV12-5
size: .
D: .

CDR3: CASSLFWGPRGGGTEAFF
DNA: TGTGCCAGCAGTTTATTCTGGGGGCCCAGGGGTGGGGGTACTGAAGCTTTCTTT
J: TRBJ1-1
V: TRBV27
size: once
D: .

CDR3: CASQTAVLSGTEAFF
DNA: TGTGCCAGCCAAACCGCGGTATTGAGCGGTACTGAAGCTTTCTTT
J: TRBJ1-1
V: TRBV7-9
size: .
D: .

CDR3: CASSFGAGTYEQYF
DNA: TGTGCCAGCAGCTTCGGAGCGGGGACCTACGAGCAGTACTTC
J: TRBJ2-7
V: TRBV7-9
size: .
D: TRBD2

CDR3: CATSSWDRETDTQYF
DNA: TGTGCCACCAGCAGTTGGGACAGGGAAACAGATACGCAGTATTTT
J: TRBJ2-3
V: TRBV15
size: .
D: TRBD1